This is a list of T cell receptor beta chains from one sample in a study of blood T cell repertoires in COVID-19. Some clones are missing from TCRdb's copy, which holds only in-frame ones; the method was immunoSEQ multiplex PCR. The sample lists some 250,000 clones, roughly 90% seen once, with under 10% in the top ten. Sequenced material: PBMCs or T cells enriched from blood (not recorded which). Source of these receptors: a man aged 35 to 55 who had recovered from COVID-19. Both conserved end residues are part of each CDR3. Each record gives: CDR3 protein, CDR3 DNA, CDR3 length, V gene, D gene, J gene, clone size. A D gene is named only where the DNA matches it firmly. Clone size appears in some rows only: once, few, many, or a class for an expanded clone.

CASSLGGLAGGAYEQYF TGTGCCAGCAGCTTGGGAGGACTAGCGGGGGGTGCCTACGAGCAGTACTTC 17 TRBV5-4 TRBD2 TRBJ2-7 NA
CASIEVWNTEAFF TGTGCCAGCATCGAGGTTTGGAACACTGAAGCTTTCTTT 13 TRBV28 NA TRBJ1-1 NA
CASSTWTGRTEAFF TGTGCCAGTAGTACTTGGACAGGTCGAACTGAAGCTTTCTTT 14 TRBV19 TRBD1 TRBJ1-1 NA
CASSSTVNEQFF TGTGCCAGCAGTTCGACAGTAAATGAGCAGTTCTTC 12 TRBV27 NA TRBJ2-1 NA
CASSLARNTEAFF TGTGCCAGCAGCTTAGCCCGGAACACTGAAGCTTTCTTT 13 TRBV7-2 NA TRBJ1-1 NA
CASSQRTSGSPSYNEQFF TGCGCCAGCAGCCAACGAACTAGCGGGAGCCCCTCCTACAATGAGCAGTTCTTC 18 TRBV4-3 TRBD2 TRBJ2-1 NA
CASSMEGQGHQPQHF TGCGCCAGCAGCATGGAAGGACAGGGACATCAGCCCCAGCATTTT 15 TRBV5-1 TRBD1 TRBJ1-5 NA
CATSRDRSSGTYEQYF TGTGCCACCAGCAGAGATAGGTCTAGCGGAACCTACGAGCAGTACTTC 16 TRBV15 TRBD2 TRBJ2-7 many
CASSIRRTGGNRGNQPQHF TGTGCCAGTAGTATCCGAAGGACAGGGGGCAATAGGGGCAATCAGCCCCAGCATTTT 19 TRBV19 TRBD1 TRBJ1-5 NA
CASSIPTLFGNPGELFF TGTGCCAGCAGCATACCGACACTCTTCGGGAATCCCGGGGAGCTGTTTTTT 17 TRBV7-2 NA TRBJ2-2 NA
CASSVLPIRRIIEAFF TGTGCCAGCAGTGTTCTTCCGATACGGCGGATAATTGAAGCTTTCTTT 16 TRBV6-2/TRBV6-3 NA TRBJ1-1 NA
CASSYSRAGGQETQYF TGTGCCAGCAGTTACTCGAGGGCGGGGGGGCAAGAGACCCAGTACTTC 16 TRBV6-6 TRBD2 TRBJ2-5 few
CASSLPGLAGGANTGELFF TGTGCCAGTAGTCTACCGGGACTAGCGGGAGGGGCGAACACCGGGGAGCTGTTTTTT 19 TRBV19 TRBD2 TRBJ2-2 once